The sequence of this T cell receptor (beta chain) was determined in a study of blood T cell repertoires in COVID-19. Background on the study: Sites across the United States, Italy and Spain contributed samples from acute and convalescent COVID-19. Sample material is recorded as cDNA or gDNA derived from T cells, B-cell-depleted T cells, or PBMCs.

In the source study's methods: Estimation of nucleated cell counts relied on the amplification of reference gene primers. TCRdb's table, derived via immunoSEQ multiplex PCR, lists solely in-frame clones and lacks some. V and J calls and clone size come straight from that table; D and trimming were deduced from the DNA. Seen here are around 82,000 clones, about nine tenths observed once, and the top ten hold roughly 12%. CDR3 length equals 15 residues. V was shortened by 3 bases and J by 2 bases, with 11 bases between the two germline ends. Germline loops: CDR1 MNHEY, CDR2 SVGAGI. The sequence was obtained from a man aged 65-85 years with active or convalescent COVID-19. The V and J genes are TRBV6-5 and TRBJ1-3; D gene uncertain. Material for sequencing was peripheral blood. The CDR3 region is CASSYDRQAGNTIYF. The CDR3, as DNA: TGTGCCAGCAGTTATGATAGGCAGGCTGGAAACACCATATATTTT.